This TCR beta chain was obtained from a study of blood T cell repertoires in COVID-19. Study in general: Samples came from the United States, Italy and Spain, spanning acute and convalescent COVID-19. In each case, the material was cDNA or gDNA derived from T cells, B-cell-depleted T cells, or PBMCs.

Per the original methods: For nucleated cells, counts were estimated from reference gene primer amplification. Only in-frame clones appear in the TCRdb table, and some are missing; sequencing was by immunoSEQ multiplex PCR. That table gives V, J and clone size, and the DNA gave D and trimming. The sample holds 180,000 or so clones, less than 90% seen once. Participants' own reports of clinical history determined their cohort assignment. Trimming stripped 5 bases from V and 1 base from J, with 12 bases between. The CDR3 covers 14 residues. Germline CDR1 is SGHRS and CDR2 is YFSETQ. This chain links TRBV5-1 with TRBJ1-1; D not certain. The specimen sequenced was PBMCs or T cells enriched from blood (not recorded which). The clonotype originates from a human donor with acute COVID-19. The donor label of this sample is uncertain. In DNA, the CDR3 is TGCGCCAGCAGTCACCCCCCAGGGAACACTGAAGCTTTCTTT. Translated: CASSHPPGNTEAFF.